The 11 T cell receptor beta chains given below trace back to one sample, sequenced in a study of blood T cell repertoires in COVID-19. Sequencing was performed with immunoSEQ multiplex PCR; in TCRdb, only in-frame clones are kept and a portion is missing. This sample has fewer than 100,000 clones, with roughly 84% found just once. The sequenced sample consisted of peripheral blood. The source of these receptors is a woman older than 75 with acute or convalescent COVID-19.

The chain links TRBV19 to TRBJ1-2; the D gene is possibly TRBD1 (5 bases). Germline V CDR1 and CDR2: LNHDA, SQIVND (reference sequence). This CDR3 has 16 residues. Trimming removed 7 bases from V and 0 bases from J, with 18 bases in between. CDR3 loop: CASTSGGVQTNYGYTF. CDR3 bases: TGTGCCAGTACCAGCGGAGGGGTGCAAACTAACTATGGCTACACCTTC.

J is TRBJ2-5 and V is TRBV9; 7 nucleotides agree with TRBD1. With 3 bases clipped from V and 5 bases from J, the junction kept 13 bases outside the gene matches. CDR3 length equals 16 residues. The V gene's germline CDR1 is SGDLS and CDR2 YYNGEE. The CDR3 bases are TGTGCCAGCAGCGGAAAACAGGGGACGGTACGGGAGACCCAGTACTTC. Translating it yields CASSGKQGTVRETQYF.

The gene calls are TRBV30 and TRBJ2-1; 10 positions match TRBD1. The CDR3 consists of 16 residues. The ends lost 2 bases at V and 12 bases at J; junction bases unmatched: 16. Germline loops: CDR1 GTSNPN, CDR2 SVGIG (reference sequence). The CDR3 loop reads CAWSTGQGVQTRPQFF. The CDR3 bases are TGTGCCTGGAGTACCGGACAGGGGGTTCAGACGAGGCCGCAGTTCTTC.

The V and J genes are TRBV6-5 and TRBJ1-6, with D maybe TRBD1 (6 bases). Between the trimmed V and J ends, which lost 7 bases and 13 bases, there was a span of 14 bases. CDR3 size: 12 residues. Per the germline V gene, CDR1 is MNHEY and CDR2 is SVGAGI. CDR3 bases: TGTGCCAGCACCCAGGGGAAGGGGCCCCTCCACTTT. Amino acids: CASTQGKGPLHF.

The rearrangement links TRBV9 to TRBJ1-2; 7 bases are shared with TRBD1. The CDR3 sequence is 13 residues long. V trimming: 2 bases; J trimming: 6 bases; junction bases outside the gene matches: 4. Germline V gene data show CDR1 as SGDLS and CDR2 as YYNGEE. Here the CDR3 DNA reads TGTGCCAGCAGCGTCACAGGGGAGGATGGCTACACCTTC. It codes for CASSVTGEDGYTF.

This chain connects TRBV6-2 or TRBV6-3 to TRBJ1-1; the D gene is possibly TRBD1 (5 bases). CDR1 and CDR2 (germline): MNHEY, SVGEGT. The V end was cut by 4 bases, the J end by 2 bases, with 11 bases between. The CDR3 runs 14 residues. The CDR3 is CASSFGHTNTEAFF. The CDR3 DNA sequence: TGTGCCAGCAGTTTCGGACATACTAACACTGAAGCTTTCTTT.

This rearrangement joins TRBV7-9 to TRBJ2-2, with TRBD1 matching over 10 bases. Germline CDR1 is SEHNR and CDR2 is FQNEAQ (reference sequence). This CDR3 spans 15 amino acids. The junction had 5 bases not matched to a gene; V was cut back by 4 bases and J by 6 bases. The CDR3, as DNA: TGTGCCAGCAGCTCGCGGGACAGGGGTTCCGGGGAGCTGTTTTTT. The encoded protein is CASSSRDRGSGELFF.

The rearrangement links TRBV6-5 to TRBJ2-3, with a tentative D call TRBD2 (5 bases). Trimming cost V 8 bases and J 11 bases, with 23 bases left between them. The CDR3 consists of 14 residues. Germline lookup yields CDR1 MNHEY and CDR2 SVGAGI. This chain's CDR3 is CASRPRGGPREQYF. The CDR3, as DNA: TGTGCCAGCCGCCCCCGAGGCGGACCCCGGGAGCAGTATTTT.

This clone was counted between two and nine times. The chain carries TRBV6-5 and TRBJ1-2; D unresolved. CDR3 length equals 13 residues. V dropped 6 bases and J dropped 4 bases, with 12 bases sitting between them. Germline CDR1 is MNHEY and CDR2 is SVGAGI. The CDR3 loop is CASSASDIYGYTF. The CDR3 DNA reads as TGTGCCAGCAGCGCCTCCGACATCTATGGCTACACCTTC.

This clone is a singleton in its sample. This chain joins TRBV7-3 and TRBJ2-3; 7 nucleotides line up with TRBD2. V lost 3 bases, J lost 4 bases, and 4 bases stayed unmatched. Germline CDR1 SGHTA, CDR2 FQGTGA. The CDR3 covers 14 residues. CDR3: CASSLGGSSDTQYF. As DNA, the CDR3 is TGTGCCAGCAGCTTGGGGGGGAGTTCAGATACGCAGTATTTT.

The CDR3 region is CASSLTSRVGTDTQYF. In DNA, the CDR3 is TGTGCCAGCAGCTTAACGTCCAGGGTTGGCACAGATACGCAGTATTTT. The chain has TRBV7-2 and TRBJ2-3, with TRBD1 as a possible D gene (5 bases). Trimming left V 2 bases short and J 1 base short, with 13 bases between. The length of the CDR3 is 16 residues. Germline CDR1 and CDR2: SGHTA and FQGNSA.